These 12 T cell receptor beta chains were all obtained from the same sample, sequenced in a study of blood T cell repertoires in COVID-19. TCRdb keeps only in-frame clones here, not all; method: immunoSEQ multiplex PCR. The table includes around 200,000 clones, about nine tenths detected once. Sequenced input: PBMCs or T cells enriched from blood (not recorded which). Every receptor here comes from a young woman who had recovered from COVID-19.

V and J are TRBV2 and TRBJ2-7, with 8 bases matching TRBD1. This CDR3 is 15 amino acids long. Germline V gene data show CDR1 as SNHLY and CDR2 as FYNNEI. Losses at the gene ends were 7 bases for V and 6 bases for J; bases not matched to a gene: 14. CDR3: CASTLSRTGRIEQYF. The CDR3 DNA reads TGTGCCAGCACCCTTAGCCGGACAGGGCGCATCGAGCAGTACTTC.

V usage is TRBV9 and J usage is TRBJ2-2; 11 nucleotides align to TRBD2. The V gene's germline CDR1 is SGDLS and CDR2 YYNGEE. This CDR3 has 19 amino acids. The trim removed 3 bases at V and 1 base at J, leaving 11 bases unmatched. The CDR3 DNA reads TGTGCCAGCAGCGGAAGCCCCTCCGGGACTAGCGGGAACACCGGGGAGCTGTTTTTT. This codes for CASSGSPSGTSGNTGELFF.

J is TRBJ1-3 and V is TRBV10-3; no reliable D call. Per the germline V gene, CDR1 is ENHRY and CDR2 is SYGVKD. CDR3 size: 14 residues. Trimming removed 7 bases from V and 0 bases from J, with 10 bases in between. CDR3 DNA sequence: TGTGCCATCACCCCGGGAAGCTCTGGAAACACCATATATTTT. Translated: CAITPGSSGNTIYF.

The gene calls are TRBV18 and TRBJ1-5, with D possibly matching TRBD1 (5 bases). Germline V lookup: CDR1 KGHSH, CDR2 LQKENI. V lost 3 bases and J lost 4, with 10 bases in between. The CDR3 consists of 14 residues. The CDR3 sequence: CASSPDRVNQPQHF. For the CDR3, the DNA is TGTGCCAGCTCACCCGACAGAGTGAATCAGCCCCAGCATTTT.

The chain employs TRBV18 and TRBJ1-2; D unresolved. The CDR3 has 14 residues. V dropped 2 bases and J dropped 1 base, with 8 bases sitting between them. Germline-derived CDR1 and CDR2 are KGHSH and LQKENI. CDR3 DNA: TGTGCCAGCTCACCAGGGCAGGATAACTATGGCTACACCTTC. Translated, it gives CASSPGQDNYGYTF.

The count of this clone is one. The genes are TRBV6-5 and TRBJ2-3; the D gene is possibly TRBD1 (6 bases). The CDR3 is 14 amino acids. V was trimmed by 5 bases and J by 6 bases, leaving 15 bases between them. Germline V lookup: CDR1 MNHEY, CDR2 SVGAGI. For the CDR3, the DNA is TGTGCCAGCAGTCCAGGGGCCACTTCGGATACGCAGTATTTT. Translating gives CASSPGATSDTQYF.

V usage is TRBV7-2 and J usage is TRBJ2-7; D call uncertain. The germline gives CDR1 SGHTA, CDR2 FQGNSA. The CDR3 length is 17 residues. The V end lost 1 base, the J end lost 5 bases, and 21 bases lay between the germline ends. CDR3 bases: TGTGCCAGCAGCTTAGGGGTCGATTGGGCCCTTCGGAACGAGCAGTACTTC. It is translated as CASSLGVDWALRNEQYF.

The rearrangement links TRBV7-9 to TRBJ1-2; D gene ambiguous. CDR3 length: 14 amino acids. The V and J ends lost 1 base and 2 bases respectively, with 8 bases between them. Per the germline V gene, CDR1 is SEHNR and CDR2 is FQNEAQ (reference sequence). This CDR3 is CASSLDWANYGYTF. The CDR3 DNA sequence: TGTGCCAGCAGCTTAGATTGGGCAAACTATGGCTACACCTTC.

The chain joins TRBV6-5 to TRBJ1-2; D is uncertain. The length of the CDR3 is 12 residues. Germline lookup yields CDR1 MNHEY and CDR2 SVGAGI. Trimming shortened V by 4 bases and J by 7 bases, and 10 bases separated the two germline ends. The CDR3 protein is CASSWAEGGYTF. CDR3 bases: TGTGCCAGCAGTTGGGCCGAGGGTGGCTACACCTTC.

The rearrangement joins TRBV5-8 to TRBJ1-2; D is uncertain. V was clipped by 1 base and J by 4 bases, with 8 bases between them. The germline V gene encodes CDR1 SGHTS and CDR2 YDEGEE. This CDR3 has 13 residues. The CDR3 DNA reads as TGTGCCAGCAGCTTGACTTACTCCTATGGCTACACCTTC. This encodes CASSLTYSYGYTF.

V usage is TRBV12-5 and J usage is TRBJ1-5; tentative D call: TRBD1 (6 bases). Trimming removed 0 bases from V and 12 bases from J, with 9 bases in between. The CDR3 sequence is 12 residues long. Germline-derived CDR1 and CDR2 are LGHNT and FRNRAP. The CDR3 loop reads CASGLVGDIQHF. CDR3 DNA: TGTGCTAGTGGTTTGGTAGGGGACATCCAGCATTTT.

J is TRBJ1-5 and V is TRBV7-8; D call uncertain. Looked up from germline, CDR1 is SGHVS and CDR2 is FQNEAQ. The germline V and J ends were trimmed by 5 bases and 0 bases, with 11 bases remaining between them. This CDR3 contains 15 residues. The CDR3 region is CASSPAGNSNQPQHF. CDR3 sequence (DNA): TGTGCCAGCAGCCCCGCGGGGAATAGCAATCAGCCCCAGCATTTT.